This note documents a single T cell receptor (beta chain) sequence. Its antigen is not yet known. No clone much larger than this one lies a single base away; base qualities are absent. The sequencer was an Illumina HiSeq 2000. Multiplex PCR amplification was used to generate the TCR beta chain libraries. The amplified TCR beta chain products were analyzed by high-throughput sequencing. The raw public data were reprocessed by TCRdb itself: fastp quality trimming at Q25, MiXCR clonotype calling, in-frame beta chains only. Under each unique CDR3 protein, matching rows form one entry showing the most common genes and DNA. The sample yields some 150,000 distinct CDR3 sequences; about 33% were counted once. More than 3.5% of the sample is held by the ten biggest clonotypes. The sample belongs to a study of breast tumors, draining lymph nodes, adjacent tissues (dated by TCRdb to the mid-2010s). With regard to the full study: The study compared TCR beta repertoires across tumor, adjacent nontumor tissue and axillary lymph nodes from breast cancer patients. The study was designed to assess the relationships and possible T-cell exchange between tumor, surrounding tissue and draining lymph node repertoires in human breast cancer.

The lymph node samples were taken from the axillary draining lymph nodes of breast cancer patients. As encoded in the germline V gene, CDR1 is MRHNA while CDR2 is SNTAGT. The CDR3 has 14 amino acids, counting the end cysteine and phenylalanine. The kept DNA is CDR3 alone, 42 bases in frame from the first base. Trimming costs V 2 bases and J 2 bases, and their ends lie 7 bases apart. General study outcomes and caveats: The similarity between tumor and nontumor tissue repertoires was significantly greater in luminal-like breast cancer than in basal-like breast cancer. Tumor T-cell repertoires showed less diversity than lymph node repertoires and more diversity than nontumor tissue repertoires, and tumor T-cell repertoires showed preferential V and J gene usage. The data were judged consistent with most tumor T cells deriving from the lymph node and then expanding within tumor tissue. Rather than being directly demonstrated, the conclusion that tumor T cells originate in lymph nodes was presented as consistent with a hypothesis.

This receptor was taken from a female donor with breast cancer. Some clones in this sample may be carry-over from other donors' samples. Sequenced sample: axillary lymph node tissue. The chain joins TRBV6-4 to TRBJ1-5, and the D gene may be TRBD1, 5 bases matching. The DNA reads as follows: TGTGCCAGCAGTGACGGGGGTCGCAATCAGCCCCAGCATTTT. This codes for CASSDGGRNQPQHF.